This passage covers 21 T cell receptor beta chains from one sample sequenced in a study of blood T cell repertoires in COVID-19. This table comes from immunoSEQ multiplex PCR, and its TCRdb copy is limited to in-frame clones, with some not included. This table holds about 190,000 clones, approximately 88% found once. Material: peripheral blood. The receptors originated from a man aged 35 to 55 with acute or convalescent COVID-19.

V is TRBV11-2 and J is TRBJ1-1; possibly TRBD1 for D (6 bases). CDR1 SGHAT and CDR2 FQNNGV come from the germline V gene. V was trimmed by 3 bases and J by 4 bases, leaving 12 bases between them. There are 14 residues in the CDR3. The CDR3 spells CASSFLQGITEAFF. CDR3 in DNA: TGTGCCAGCAGCTTCCTACAGGGAATCACTGAAGCTTTCTTT. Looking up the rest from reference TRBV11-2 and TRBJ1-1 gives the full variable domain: EAGVAQSPRYKIIEKRQSVAFWCNPISGHATLYWYQQILGQGPKLLIQFQNNGVVDDSQLPKDRFSAERLKGVDSTLKIQPAKLEDSAVYLCASSFLQGITEAFFGQGTRLTVV.

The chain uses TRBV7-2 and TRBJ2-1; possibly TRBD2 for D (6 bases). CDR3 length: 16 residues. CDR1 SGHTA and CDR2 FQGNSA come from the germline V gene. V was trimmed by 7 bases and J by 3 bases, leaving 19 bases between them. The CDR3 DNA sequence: TGTGCCAGCAACCCCCGGAGGGGCCCGGACTACAATGAGCAGTTCTTC. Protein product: CASNPRRGPDYNEQFF.

CDR3 protein: CASSLRGGPSYEQYF. Here the CDR3 DNA reads TGTGCCAGCAGTTTACGGGGAGGCCCTTCCTACGAGCAGTACTTC. V and J are TRBV28 and TRBJ2-7; D is perhaps TRBD2 (6 bases). Trimming took off 2 bases at V and 1 base at J, with 12 bases between the two ends. This CDR3 comprises 15 residues. Germline V gene sequence: CDR1 MDHEN, CDR2 SYDVKM.

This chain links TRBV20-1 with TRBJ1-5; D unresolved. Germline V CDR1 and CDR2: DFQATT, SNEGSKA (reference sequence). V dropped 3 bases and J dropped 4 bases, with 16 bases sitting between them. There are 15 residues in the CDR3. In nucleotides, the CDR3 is TGCAGTGCTAGTTCCCCCGCGGGCAGGAATCAGCCCCAGCATTTT. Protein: CSASSPAGRNQPQHF.

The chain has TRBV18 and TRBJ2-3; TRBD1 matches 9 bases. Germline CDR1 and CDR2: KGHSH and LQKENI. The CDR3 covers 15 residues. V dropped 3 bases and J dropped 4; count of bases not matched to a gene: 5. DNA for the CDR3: TGTGCCAGCTCACCCTGGACAGGGGATCCAGATACGCAGTATTTT. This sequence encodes CASSPWTGDPDTQYF.

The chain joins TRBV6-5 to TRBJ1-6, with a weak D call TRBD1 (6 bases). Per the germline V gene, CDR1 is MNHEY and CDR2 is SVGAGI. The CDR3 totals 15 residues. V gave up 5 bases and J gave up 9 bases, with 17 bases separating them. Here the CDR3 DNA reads TGTGCCAGCAGTCCTACAGGGCTCCCTGGTTCACCCCTCCACTTT. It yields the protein CASSPTGLPGSPLHF.

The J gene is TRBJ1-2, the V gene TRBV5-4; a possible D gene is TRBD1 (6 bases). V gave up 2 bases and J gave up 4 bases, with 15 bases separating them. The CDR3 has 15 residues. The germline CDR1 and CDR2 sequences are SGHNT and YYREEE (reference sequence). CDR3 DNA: TGTGCCAGCAGCTTAGGGGGGGGATCATTCTATGGCTACACCTTC. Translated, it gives CASSLGGGSFYGYTF. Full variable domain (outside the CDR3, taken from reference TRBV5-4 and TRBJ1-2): ETGVTQSPTHLIKTRGQQVTLRCSSQSGHNTVSWYQQALGQGPQFIFQYYREEENGRGNFPPRFSGLQFPNYSSELNVNALELDDSALYLCASSLGGGSFYGYTFGSGTRLTVV.

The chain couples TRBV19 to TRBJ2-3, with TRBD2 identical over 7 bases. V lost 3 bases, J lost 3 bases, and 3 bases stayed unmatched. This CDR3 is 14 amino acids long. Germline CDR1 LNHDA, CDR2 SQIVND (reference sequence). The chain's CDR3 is CASSMGGRTDTQYF. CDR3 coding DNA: TGTGCCAGTAGTATGGGAGGGAGAACAGATACGCAGTATTTT.

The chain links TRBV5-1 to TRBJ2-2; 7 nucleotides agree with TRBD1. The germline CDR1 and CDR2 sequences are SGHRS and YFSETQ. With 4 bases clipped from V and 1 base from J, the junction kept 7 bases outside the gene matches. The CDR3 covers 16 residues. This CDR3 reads CASSTAGGVNTGELFF. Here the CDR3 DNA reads TGCGCCAGCAGCACCGCAGGGGGAGTGAACACCGGGGAGCTGTTTTTT.

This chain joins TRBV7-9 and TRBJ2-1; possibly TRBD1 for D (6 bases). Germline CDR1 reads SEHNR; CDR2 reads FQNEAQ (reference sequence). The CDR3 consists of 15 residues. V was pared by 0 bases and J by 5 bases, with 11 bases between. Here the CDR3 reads CASSLARGIDNEQFF. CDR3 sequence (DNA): TGTGCCAGCAGCTTAGCCAGGGGAATCGACAATGAGCAGTTCTTC.

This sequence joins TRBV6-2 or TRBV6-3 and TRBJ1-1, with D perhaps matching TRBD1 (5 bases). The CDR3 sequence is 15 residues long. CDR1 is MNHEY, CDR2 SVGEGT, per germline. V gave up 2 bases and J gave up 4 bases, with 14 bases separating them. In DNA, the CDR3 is TGTGCCAGCAGTTACGGAGGGGCGAGGGGCACTGAAGCTTTCTTT. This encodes CASSYGGARGTEAFF.

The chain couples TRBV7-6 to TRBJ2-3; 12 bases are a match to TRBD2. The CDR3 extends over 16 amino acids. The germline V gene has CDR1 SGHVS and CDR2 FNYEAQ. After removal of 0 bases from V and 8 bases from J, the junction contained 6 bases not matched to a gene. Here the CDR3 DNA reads TGTGCCAGCAGCTTAGCCCCTAGCGGGGGGGCCGCTACGCAGTATTTT. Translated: CASSLAPSGGAATQYF.

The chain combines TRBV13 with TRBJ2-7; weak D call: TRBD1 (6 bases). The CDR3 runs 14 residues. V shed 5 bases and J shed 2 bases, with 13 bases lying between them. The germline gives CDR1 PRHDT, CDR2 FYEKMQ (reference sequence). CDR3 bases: TGTGCCAGCAGCGCAAGGACAGCTACCTACGAGCAGTACTTC. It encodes CASSARTATYEQYF.

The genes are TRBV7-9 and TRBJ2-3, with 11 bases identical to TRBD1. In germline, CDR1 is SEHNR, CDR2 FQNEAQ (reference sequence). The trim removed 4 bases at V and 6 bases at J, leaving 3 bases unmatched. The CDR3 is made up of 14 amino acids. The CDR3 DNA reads TGTGCCAGCAGCTGGGGACAGGGGGGGGATACGCAGTATTTT. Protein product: CASSWGQGGDTQYF.

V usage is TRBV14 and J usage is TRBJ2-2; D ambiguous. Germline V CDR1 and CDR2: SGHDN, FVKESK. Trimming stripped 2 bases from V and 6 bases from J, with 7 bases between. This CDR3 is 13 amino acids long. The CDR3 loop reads CASSQYEAGELFF. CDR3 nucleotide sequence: TGTGCCAGCAGCCAATATGAGGCCGGGGAGCTGTTTTTT.

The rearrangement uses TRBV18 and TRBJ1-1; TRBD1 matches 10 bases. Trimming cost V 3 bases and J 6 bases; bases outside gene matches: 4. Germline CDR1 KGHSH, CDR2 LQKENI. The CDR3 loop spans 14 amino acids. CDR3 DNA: TGTGCCAGCTCACCGCGGACAGGGGGGCCTGAAGCTTTCTTT. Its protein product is CASSPRTGGPEAFF.

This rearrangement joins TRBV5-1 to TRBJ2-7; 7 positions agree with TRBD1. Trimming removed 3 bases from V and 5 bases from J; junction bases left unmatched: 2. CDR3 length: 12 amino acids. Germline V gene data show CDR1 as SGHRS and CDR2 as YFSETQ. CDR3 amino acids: CASSSQGDEQYF. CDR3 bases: TGCGCCAGCAGCTCCCAGGGGGACGAGCAGTACTTC.

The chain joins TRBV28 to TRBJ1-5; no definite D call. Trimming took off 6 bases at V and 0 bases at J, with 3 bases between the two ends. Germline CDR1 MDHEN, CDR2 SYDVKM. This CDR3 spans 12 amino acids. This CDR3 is CASSNSNQPQHF. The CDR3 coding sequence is TGTGCCAGCAGCAATAGCAATCAGCCCCAGCATTTT.

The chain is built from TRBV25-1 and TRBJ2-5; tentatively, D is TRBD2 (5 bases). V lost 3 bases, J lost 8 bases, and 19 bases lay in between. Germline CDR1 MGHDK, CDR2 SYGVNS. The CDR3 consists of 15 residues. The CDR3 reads CASSDPRPGMLTQYF. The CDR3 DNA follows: TGTGCCAGCAGTGACCCCCGACCGGGAATGTTAACCCAGTACTTC. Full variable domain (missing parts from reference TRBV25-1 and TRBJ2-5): EADIYQTPRYLVIGTGKKITLECSQTMGHDKMYWYQQDPGMELHLIHYSYGVNSTEKGDLSSESTVSRIRTEHFPLTLESARPSHTSQYLCASSDPRPGMLTQYFGPGTRLLVL.

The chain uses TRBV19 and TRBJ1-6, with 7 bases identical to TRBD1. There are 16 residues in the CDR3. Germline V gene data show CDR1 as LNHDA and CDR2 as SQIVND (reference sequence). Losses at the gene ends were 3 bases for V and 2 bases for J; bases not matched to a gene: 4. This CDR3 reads CASSIGQGAYNSPLHF. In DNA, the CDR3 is TGTGCCAGTAGTATCGGGCAGGGGGCCTATAATTCACCCCTCCACTTT.

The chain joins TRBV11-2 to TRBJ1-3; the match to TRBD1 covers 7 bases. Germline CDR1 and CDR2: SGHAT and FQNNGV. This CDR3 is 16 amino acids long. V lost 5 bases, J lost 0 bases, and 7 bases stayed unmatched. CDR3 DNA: TGTGCCAGCAGCGCGACGACAGGGAGCTCTGGAAACACCATATATTTT. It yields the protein CASSATTGSSGNTIYF. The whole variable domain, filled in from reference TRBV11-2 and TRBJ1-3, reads EAGVAQSPRYKIIEKRQSVAFWCNPISGHATLYWYQQILGQGPKLLIQFQNNGVVDDSQLPKDRFSAERLKGVDSTLKIQPAKLEDSAVYLCASSATTGSSGNTIYFGEGSWLTVV.